The 23 T cell receptor beta chains reported below all come from one sample, sequenced in a study of CD8+ T cells in alopecia areata. Treatment: oral pan-JAK inhibitor, 5-10 mg twice daily. It was cDNA, reverse transcribed from extracted RNA, that served as the sequencing template. TCRdb's copy holds only in-frame clones and misses some; the assay was immunoSEQ multiplex PCR. The table has about 180,000 clones, approximately 55% seen once; the top ten hold 11%. This sample comprised CD8+ T cells sorted from blood, obtained at week 24, from a patient treated with tofacitinib. These receptors all stem from a human donor with alopecia areata.

This clone turned up a few times. The gene calls are TRBV19 and TRBJ2-5; 7 bases are shared with TRBD1. The CDR3 consists of 13 residues. V shed 8 bases, J shed 0 bases, and the junction held 3 bases outside the gene matches. Looked up from germline, CDR1 is LNHDA and CDR2 is SQIVND (reference sequence). In DNA, the CDR3 is TGTGCCAGTGAAGACAGGGACCAAGAGACCCAGTACTTC. It is translated as CASEDRDQETQYF.

This rearrangement joins TRBV5-6 to TRBJ2-7; TRBD1 matches at 11 bases. V lost 4 bases and J lost 6; bases outside the gene matches: 3. There are 13 residues in the CDR3. Germline CDR1 is SGHDT and CDR2 is YYEEEE. The CDR3 here is CASSPGTGGEQYF. As DNA, the CDR3 is TGTGCCAGCAGCCCCGGGACAGGGGGCGAGCAGTACTTC. Looking up the rest from reference TRBV5-6 and TRBJ2-7 gives the full variable domain: DAGVTQSPTHLIKTRGQQVTLRCSPKSGHDTVSWYQQALGQGPQFIFQYYEEEERQRGNFPDRFSGHQFPNYSSELNVNALLLGDSALYLCASSPGTGGEQYFGPGTRLTVT.

The J gene is TRBJ1-2, the V gene TRBV29-1; maybe TRBD1 (6 bases). This CDR3 comprises 14 residues. The germline V gene encodes CDR1 SQVTM and CDR2 ANQGSEA. V was trimmed by 7 bases and J by 3 bases, leaving 18 bases between them. In nucleotides, the CDR3 is TGCAGCGCCCTGGGGGCAGGAGGGGACTATGGCTACACCTTC. This gives the protein CSALGAGGDYGYTF.

J is TRBJ2-3 and V is TRBV5-1; 11 positions match TRBD2. The CDR3 extends over 17 amino acids. V was pared by 3 bases and J by 2 bases, with 8 bases of the junction left unmatched. Germline V lookup: CDR1 SGHRS, CDR2 YFSETQ. The CDR3 loop is CASSWNQLAGDTDTQYF. The CDR3 nucleotides are TGCGCCAGCAGCTGGAACCAACTAGCGGGGGACACAGATACGCAGTATTTT. The variable domain in full, completed from reference TRBV5-1 and TRBJ2-3, reads KAGVTQTPRYLIKTRGQQVTLSCSPISGHRSVSWYQQTPGQGLQFLFEYFSETQRNKGNFPGRFSGRQFSNSRSEMNVSTLELGDSALYLCASSWNQLAGDTDTQYFGPGTRLTVL.

The V gene is TRBV7-9, the J gene TRBJ2-1; TRBD1 or TRBD2 may be the D gene (5 bases each). This CDR3 contains 16 residues. CDR1 is SEHNR, CDR2 FQNEAQ, per germline (reference sequence). Between the trimmed V and J ends, which lost 6 bases and 6 bases, there was a span of 21 bases. The CDR3 protein is CASRPISGTGSNEQFF. Here the CDR3 DNA reads TGTGCCAGCAGGCCCATATCGGGAACAGGAAGCAATGAGCAGTTCTTC.

The J gene is TRBJ1-6, the V gene TRBV4-3; 9 bases fit TRBD1. The CDR3 is 15 amino acids. CDR1 and CDR2 (germline): LGHNA, YSLEER. The trim removed 2 bases at V and 10 bases at J, leaving 6 bases unmatched. DNA of the CDR3: TGCGCCAGCAGCCAACTGGGGGACAGGGAATCACCCCTCCACTTT. This gives the protein CASSQLGDRESPLHF.

This clone was seen more than once but under ten times. The chain combines TRBV9 with TRBJ2-7; D is perhaps TRBD1 (5 bases). The CDR3 length is 14 residues. The V end lost 5 bases, the J end lost 6 bases, and 18 bases lay between the germline ends. Germline V gene sequence: CDR1 SGDLS, CDR2 YYNGEE. The CDR3 coding sequence is TGTGCCAGCAGTCCCAGGGTTTCAGGAGTCGAGCAGTACTTC. Translating it yields CASSPRVSGVEQYF.

The J gene is TRBJ1-2, the V gene TRBV11-2; D is possibly TRBD1 (5 bases). Germline CDR1 reads SGHAT; CDR2 reads FQNNGV. V was cut by 1 base and J by 7 bases, with 7 bases left in between. This CDR3 is built from 12 residues. This chain's CDR3 is CASSLGGGGYTF. CDR3 nucleotide sequence: TGTGCCAGCAGCTTAGGCGGGGGTGGCTACACCTTC.

This chain links TRBV9 with TRBJ2-1; 10 bases align to TRBD1. CDR1 and CDR2 from the germline V gene are SGDLS and YYNGEE. This CDR3 spans 14 amino acids. With V trimmed by 3 bases and J by 4 bases, 1 base remained unmatched. CDR3: CASSADRGYNEQFF. The DNA for the CDR3 is TGTGCCAGCAGCGCGGACAGGGGGTACAATGAGCAGTTCTTC.

This chain joins TRBV5-6 and TRBJ1-2, with 9 nucleotides matching TRBD1. CDR1 and CDR2 (germline): SGHDT, YYEEEE. The V segment lost 3 bases and the J segment 8 bases; nucleotides outside the gene matches: 5. This CDR3 comprises 13 residues. This CDR3 is CASSSGTGSGYTF. The CDR3 bases are TGTGCCAGCAGCTCGGGGACAGGGAGCGGCTACACCTTC.

The chain combines TRBV6-5 with TRBJ1-1; D is perhaps TRBD1 (5 bases). There are 16 residues in the CDR3. V lost 1 base, J lost 3 bases, and 15 bases lay in between. Germline CDR1 reads MNHEY; CDR2 reads SVGAGI. The CDR3 region is CASSYWRGEGYTEAFF. The CDR3 nucleotides are TGTGCCAGCAGTTACTGGAGAGGGGAGGGGTACACTGAAGCTTTCTTT.

The chain carries TRBV7-8 and TRBJ2-7; 9 nucleotides align to TRBD2. V shed 5 bases, J shed 5 bases, and the junction held 10 bases outside the gene matches. Germline loops: CDR1 SGHVS, CDR2 FQNEAQ. The CDR3 has 15 residues. The CDR3 loop reads CASSPVRTSENEQYF. CDR3 DNA: TGTGCCAGCAGCCCCGTGAGGACTAGCGAAAACGAGCAGTACTTC. Based on the CDR3 plus reference TRBV7-8 and TRBJ2-7, the full variable domain is GAGVSQSPRYKVAKRGQDVALRCDPISGHVSLFWYQQALGQGPEFLTYFQNEAQLDKSGLPSDRFFAERPEGSVSTLKIQRTQQEDSAVYLCASSPVRTSENEQYFGPGTRLTVT.

The chain combines TRBV9 with TRBJ2-7, with TRBD1 identical over 8 bases. Germline V gene data show CDR1 as SGDLS and CDR2 as YYNGEE. V was pared by 0 bases and J by 5 bases, with 10 bases of the junction left unmatched. The CDR3 runs 16 residues. Here the CDR3 DNA reads TGTGCCAGCAGCGTAGGGTACAGGGGGATTTCCAACGAGCAGTACTTC. Translating it yields CASSVGYRGISNEQYF.

The chain links TRBV12-5 to TRBJ1-1; TRBD1 agrees at 9 bases. V dropped 0 bases and J dropped 0; count of bases not matched to a gene: 8. Per germline, CDR1 LGHNT and CDR2 FRNRAP. There are 18 residues in the CDR3. CDR3 sequence (DNA): TGTGCTAGTGGTTTGGTCCGGACAGGGGCTTCAATGAACACTGAAGCTTTCTTT. Protein product: CASGLVRTGASMNTEAFF.

The V gene is TRBV30, the J gene TRBJ1-5, with TRBD1 as a possible D gene (6 bases). The germline V gene encodes CDR1 GTSNPN and CDR2 SVGIG (reference sequence). With 1 base removed from V and 7 bases from J, the gap between germline ends came to 14 bases. This CDR3 comprises 14 residues. In DNA form, the CDR3 reads TGTGCCTGGAGTGCGGGGCAGGGGAGCCAGCCCCAGCATTTT. Amino acid sequence: CAWSAGQGSQPQHF.

This clone was observed a few times. This specimen includes other DNA sequences encoding the same CDR3. The rearrangement uses TRBV9 and TRBJ2-2; D is unclear. The CDR3 loop spans 12 amino acids. CDR1 is SGDLS, CDR2 YYNGEE, per germline. Trimming took 4 bases from V and 1 from J, leaving 2 bases between them. DNA for the CDR3: TGTGCCAGCAGCCGGAACACCGGGGAGCTGTTTTTT. Translated, it gives CASSRNTGELFF.

This clone was detected only a few times. This chain connects TRBV5-1 to TRBJ2-5; 7 nucleotides match TRBD1. J lost 4 bases, V lost 4 bases, and 7 bases had no gene match. The CDR3 extends over 14 amino acids. Germline assignment: CDR1 SGHRS and CDR2 YFSETQ. CDR3 protein: CASSHRQGSETQYF. For the CDR3, the DNA is TGCGCCAGCAGCCACCGACAGGGATCAGAGACCCAGTACTTC. Looking up the rest from reference TRBV5-1 and TRBJ2-5 gives the full variable domain: KAGVTQTPRYLIKTRGQQVTLSCSPISGHRSVSWYQQTPGQGLQFLFEYFSETQRNKGNFPGRFSGRQFSNSRSEMNVSTLELGDSALYLCASSHRQGSETQYFGPGTRLLVL.

To note about this clone: Other DNA sequences in the sample encode the same CDR3. The chain combines TRBV29-1 with TRBJ1-2; TRBD1 matches at 7 bases. The CDR3 loop spans 12 amino acids. V gave up 2 bases and J gave up 4 bases; unmatched junction bases: 1. CDR1 is SQVTM, CDR2 ANQGSEA, per germline. The CDR3 DNA is TGCAGCGTTGAACAGGGGGTCTATGGCTACACCTTC. Translating gives CSVEQGVYGYTF.

The rearrangement uses TRBV13 and TRBJ2-2; D remains ambiguous. Germline-derived CDR1 and CDR2 are PRHDT and FYEKMQ (reference sequence). The CDR3 contains 12 residues. Trimming shortened V by 5 bases and J by 8 bases, and 9 bases separated the two germline ends. The CDR3 sequence is CASSLRLGELFF. The CDR3 DNA is TGTGCCAGCAGCCTGCGGTTAGGGGAGCTGTTTTTT.

CDR3 loop: CASSRSGDNEQFF. The CDR3 DNA reads TGTGCCAGCAGTCGCTCGGGAGACAATGAGCAGTTCTTC. This chain links TRBV6-5 with TRBJ2-1; D perhaps matches TRBD2 (6 bases). From germline, CDR1 is MNHEY and CDR2 SVGAGI. The CDR3 runs to 13 residues. V dropped 5 bases and J dropped 5 bases, with 10 bases sitting between them.

The CDR3 nucleotides are TGCAGCGTTGAAGTAATTAGCGGGGCCGTCTACGAGCAGTACTTC. Amino acid sequence: CSVEVISGAVYEQYF. V and J are TRBV29-1 and TRBJ2-5, with TRBD2 matching over 8 bases. The J call may be incorrect, as the DNA end agrees better with TRBJ2-7. Germline values: CDR1 SQVTM, CDR2 ANQGSEA. The CDR3 totals 15 residues.

V gene TRBV6-5 combines with J gene TRBJ2-7, with 9 positions matching TRBD2. Losses at the gene ends were 6 bases for V and 5 bases for J; bases not matched to a gene: 5. Germline V gives CDR1 MNHEY, CDR2 SVGAGI. The CDR3 contains 13 residues. The CDR3: CASSRSSGDEQYF. CDR3 nucleotides: TGTGCCAGCAGCCGATCTAGCGGGGACGAGCAGTACTTC.

This chain connects TRBV4-1 to TRBJ2-2; 11 positions match TRBD2. Losses at the gene ends were 4 bases for V and 6 bases for J; bases not matched to a gene: 10. The CDR3 extends over 17 amino acids. From germline, CDR1 is MGHRA and CDR2 YSYEKL. The CDR3 coding sequence is TGCGCCAGCAGCCCTCAGTTAGGACTAGCGGGTCCCGGGGAGCTGTTTTTT. Its translation is CASSPQLGLAGPGELFF.